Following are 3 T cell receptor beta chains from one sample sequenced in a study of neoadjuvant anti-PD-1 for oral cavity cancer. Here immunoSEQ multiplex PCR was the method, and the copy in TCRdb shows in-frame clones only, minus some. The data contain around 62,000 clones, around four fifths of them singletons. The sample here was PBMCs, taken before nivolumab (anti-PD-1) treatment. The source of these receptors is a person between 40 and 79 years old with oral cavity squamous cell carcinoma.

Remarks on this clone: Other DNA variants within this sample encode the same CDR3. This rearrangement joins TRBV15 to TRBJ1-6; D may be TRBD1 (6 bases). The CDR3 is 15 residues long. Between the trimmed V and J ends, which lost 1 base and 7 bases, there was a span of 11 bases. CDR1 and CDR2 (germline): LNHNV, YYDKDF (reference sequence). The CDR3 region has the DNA TGTGCCACCAGCAGAGGGGGGCAGGGGAATTCACCCCTCCACTTT. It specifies CATSRGGQGNSPLHF.

The CDR3 nucleotides read TGTGCCAGCAGCTTAACCGGGACAGTCTCTGGAAACACCATATATTTT. Translating it yields CASSLTGTVSGNTIYF. J is TRBJ1-3 and V is TRBV7-2, with TRBD1 identical over 7 bases. This CDR3 spans 16 amino acids. J gave up 0 bases and V 2 bases, and 4 bases lay outside the gene matches. Germline V gene data show CDR1 as SGHTA and CDR2 as FQGNSA.

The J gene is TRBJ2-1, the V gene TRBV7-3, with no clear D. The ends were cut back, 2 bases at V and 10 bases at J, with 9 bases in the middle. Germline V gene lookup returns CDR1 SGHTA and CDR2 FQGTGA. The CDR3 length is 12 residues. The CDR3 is CASSLPGREQFF. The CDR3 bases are TGTGCCAGCAGCTTACCAGGACGAGAGCAGTTCTTC.